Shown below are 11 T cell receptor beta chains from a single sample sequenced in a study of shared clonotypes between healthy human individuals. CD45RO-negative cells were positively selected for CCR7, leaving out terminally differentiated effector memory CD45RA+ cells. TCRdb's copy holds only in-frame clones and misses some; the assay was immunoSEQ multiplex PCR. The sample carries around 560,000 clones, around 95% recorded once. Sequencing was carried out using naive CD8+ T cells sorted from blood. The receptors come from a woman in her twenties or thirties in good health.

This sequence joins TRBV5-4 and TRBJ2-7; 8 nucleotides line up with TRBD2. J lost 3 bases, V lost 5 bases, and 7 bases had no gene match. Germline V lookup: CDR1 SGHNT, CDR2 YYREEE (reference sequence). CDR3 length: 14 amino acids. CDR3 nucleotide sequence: TGTGCCAGCAGTCGTACGGGACTAGGCTACGAGCAGTACTTC. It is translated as CASSRTGLGYEQYF.

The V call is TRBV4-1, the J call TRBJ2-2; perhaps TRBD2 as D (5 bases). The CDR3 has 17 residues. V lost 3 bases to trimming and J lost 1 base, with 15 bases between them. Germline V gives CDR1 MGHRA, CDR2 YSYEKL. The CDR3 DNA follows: TGCGCCAGCAGCCACCTGTTGGTGGCGGGGAACACCGGGGAGCTGTTTTTT. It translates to CASSHLLVAGNTGELFF.

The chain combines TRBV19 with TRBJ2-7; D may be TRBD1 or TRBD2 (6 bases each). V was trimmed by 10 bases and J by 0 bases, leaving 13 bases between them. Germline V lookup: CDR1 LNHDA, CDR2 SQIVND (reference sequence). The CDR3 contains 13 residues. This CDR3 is CATAGGSSYEQYF. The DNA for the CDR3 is TGTGCCACTGCCGGGGGCAGCTCCTACGAGCAGTACTTC.

CDR3 sequence (DNA): TGTGCCAGCAGTTCAAGGGGTCGGGGGCACTCTGAAGCTTTCTTT. Its protein product is CASSSRGRGHSEAFF. The rearrangement joins TRBV28 to TRBJ1-1; D perhaps matches TRBD1 (6 bases). Trimming took off 4 bases at V and 6 bases at J, with 18 bases between the two ends. Germline-derived CDR1 and CDR2 are MDHEN and SYDVKM. The CDR3 sequence is 15 residues long. The full variable domain, completed using reference TRBV28 and TRBJ1-1, is DVKVTQSSRYLVKRTGEKVFLECVQDMDHENMFWYRQDPGLGLRLIYFSYDVKMKEKGDIPEGYSVSREKKERFSLILESASTNQTSMYLCASSSRGRGHSEAFFGQGTRLTVV.

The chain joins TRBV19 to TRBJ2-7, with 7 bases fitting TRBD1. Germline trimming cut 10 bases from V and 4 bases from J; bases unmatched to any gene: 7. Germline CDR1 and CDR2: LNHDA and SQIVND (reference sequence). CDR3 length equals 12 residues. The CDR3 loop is CATTGVSYEQYF. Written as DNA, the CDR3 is TGTGCCACCACAGGGGTAAGTTACGAGCAGTACTTC.

In nucleotides, the CDR3 is TGCAGCGTTGATATTCAAGGAGAGGGCTATGGCTACACCTTC. It yields the protein CSVDIQGEGYGYTF. This rearrangement joins TRBV29-1 to TRBJ1-2; unclear D gene. V lost 3 bases, J lost 4 bases, and 15 bases lay in between. Germline assignment: CDR1 SQVTM and CDR2 ANQGSEA. The CDR3 sequence is 14 residues long.

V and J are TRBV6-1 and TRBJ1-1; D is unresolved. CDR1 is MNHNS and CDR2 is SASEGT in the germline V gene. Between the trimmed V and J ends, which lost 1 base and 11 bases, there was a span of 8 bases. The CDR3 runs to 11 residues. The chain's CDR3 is CASSEETRAFF. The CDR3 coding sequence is TGTGCCAGCAGTGAAGAGACCCGGGCTTTCTTT.

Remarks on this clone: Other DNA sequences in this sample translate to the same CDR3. The CDR3, as DNA: TGTGCCAGCAGTTATTCCGGGGTAAACACTGAAGCTTTCTTT. Encoded protein: CASSYSGVNTEAFF. The chain is built from TRBV28 and TRBJ1-1; D not resolved. CDR3 size: 14 residues. Trimming shortened V by 4 bases and J by 2 bases, and 11 bases separated the two germline ends. Germline CDR1 MDHEN, CDR2 SYDVKM.

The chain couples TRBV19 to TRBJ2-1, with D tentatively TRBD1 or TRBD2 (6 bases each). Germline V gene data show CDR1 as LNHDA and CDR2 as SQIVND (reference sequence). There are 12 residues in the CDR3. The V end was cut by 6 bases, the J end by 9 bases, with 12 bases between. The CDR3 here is CASRLQGGEQFF. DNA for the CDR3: TGTGCCAGTAGGCTACAGGGAGGTGAGCAGTTCTTC.

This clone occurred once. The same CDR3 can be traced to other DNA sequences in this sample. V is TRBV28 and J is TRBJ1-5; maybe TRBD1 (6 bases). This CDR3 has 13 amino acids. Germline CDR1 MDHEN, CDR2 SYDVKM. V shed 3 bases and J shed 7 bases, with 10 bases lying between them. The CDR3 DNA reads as TGTGCCAGCAGTTTCAGGGGCGGACAGCCCCAGCATTTT. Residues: CASSFRGGQPQHF.

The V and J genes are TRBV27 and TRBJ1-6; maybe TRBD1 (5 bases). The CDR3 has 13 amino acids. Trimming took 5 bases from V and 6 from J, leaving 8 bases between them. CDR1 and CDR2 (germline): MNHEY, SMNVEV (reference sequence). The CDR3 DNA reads TGTGCCAGCAGTGGAGGGGCTAATTCACCCCTCCACTTT. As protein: CASSGGANSPLHF.